One and the same sample provided the 15 T cell receptor beta chains below, sequenced in a study of long-term antiretroviral therapy in people with HIV. A v3.0 immunoSEQ assay was performed at survey level. The protocol was immunoSEQ multiplex PCR, while the TCRdb copy is restricted to in-frame clones and leaves out a portion. The data show some 18,000 clones, under 85% seen once. The starting material was unsorted PBMCs, obtained 2.1 to 2.2 years before starting antiretroviral therapy. The receptors originated from a man younger than 40 with HIV.

The chain carries TRBV6-1 and TRBJ2-3; D is uncertain. Trimming shortened V by 8 bases and J by 2 bases, and 17 bases separated the two germline ends. From germline, CDR1 is MNHNS and CDR2 SASEGT. This CDR3 has 15 amino acids. This CDR3 is CASLGQLHPTDTQYF. The CDR3 DNA is TGTGCCAGCCTGGGCCAGTTGCACCCCACAGATACGCAGTATTTT.

The rearrangement joins TRBV4-2 to TRBJ2-3; 9 bases line up with TRBD2. Trimming cost V 0 bases and J 1 base; bases outside gene matches: 5. This CDR3 region has 17 residues. The germline V gene encodes CDR1 LGHNA and CDR2 YNFKEQ. CDR3 nucleotide sequence: TGTGCCAGCAGCCAAGACCCTGCGGGGGGGCGCACAGATACGCAGTATTTT. Translating gives CASSQDPAGGRTDTQYF.

Judged by abundance, this clone is medium-sized. The V call is TRBV6-6, the J call TRBJ2-1; D is ambiguous. The V end lost 5 bases, the J end lost 12 bases, and 14 bases lay between the germline ends. The CDR3 extends over 12 amino acids. The germline V gene has CDR1 MNHNY and CDR2 SVGAGI (reference sequence). The CDR3 region is CASSPEGLGQFF. CDR3 coding DNA: TGTGCCAGCAGTCCCGAAGGGCTGGGGCAGTTCTTC.

The table lists this clone with a count of one. V is TRBV9 and J is TRBJ2-2; tentatively, D is TRBD2 (7 bases). The V and J ends lost 2 bases and 6 bases respectively, with 11 bases between them. CDR1 and CDR2 (germline): SGDLS, YYNGEE. CDR3 length equals 14 residues. CDR3 sequence reads: CASSVGGAAGELFF. In nucleotides, the CDR3 is TGTGCCAGCAGCGTTGGGGGGGCCGCCGGGGAGCTGTTTTTT.

This rearrangement joins TRBV7-2 to TRBJ1-4; D gene uncertain. V dropped 3 bases and J dropped 7 bases, with 12 bases sitting between them. The CDR3 spans 14 residues. Germline CDR1 and CDR2: SGHTA and FQGNSA. CDR3 amino acids: CASSFRGGSEKLFF. CDR3 DNA: TGTGCCAGCAGCTTCCGAGGCGGGAGTGAAAAACTGTTTTTT.

The genes are TRBV15 and TRBJ2-3; TRBD2 matches 8 bases. Germline-derived CDR1 and CDR2 are LNHNV and YYDKDF (reference sequence). With 3 bases clipped from V and 0 bases from J, the junction kept 2 bases outside the gene matches. This CDR3 region has 15 residues. For the CDR3, the DNA is TGTGCCACCAGCAGCGGGGGGGCTAGCACAGATACGCAGTATTTT. As protein: CATSSGGASTDTQYF. Complete variable domain (other parts from reference TRBV15 and TRBJ2-3): DAMVIQNPRYQVTQFGKPVTLSCSQTLNHNVMYWYQQKSSQAPKLLFHYYDKDFNNEADTPDNFQSRRPNTSFCFLDIRSPGLGDTAMYLCATSSGGASTDTQYFGPGTRLTVL.

This clone was seen only once. This chain connects TRBV5-4 to TRBJ2-1, with 7 bases fitting TRBD2. Germline V gene sequence: CDR1 SGHNT, CDR2 YYREEE (reference sequence). V dropped 0 bases and J dropped 0; count of bases not matched to a gene: 3. The CDR3 has 16 amino acids. The CDR3 DNA reads TGTGCCAGCAGCTTGGGATCGGGGGGCTCCTACAATGAGCAGTTCTTC. Amino acids: CASSLGSGGSYNEQFF.

This clone was detected only once. The chain couples TRBV9 to TRBJ2-3, with 8 positions matching TRBD2. Unmatched junction bases numbered 2, after V lost 0 bases and J lost 2 bases. Germline loops: CDR1 SGDLS, CDR2 YYNGEE. CDR3 size: 15 residues. CDR3 DNA sequence: TGTGCCAGCAGCGTAGATAGCGGGAACACAGATACGCAGTATTTT. It specifies CASSVDSGNTDTQYF. The full variable domain, its missing parts supplied by reference TRBV9 and TRBJ2-3, is DSGVTQTPKHLITATGQRVTLRCSPRSGDLSVYWYQQSLDQGLQFLIQYYNGEERAKGNILERFSAQQFPDLHSELNLSSLELGDSALYFCASSVDSGNTDTQYFGPGTRLTVL.

The V and J genes are TRBV2 and TRBJ2-1, with TRBD1 matching 8 bases. The length of the CDR3 is 13 residues. V shed 5 bases and J 9 bases; nucleotides not matched to a gene: 6. The germline CDR1 and CDR2 sequences are SNHLY and FYNNEI. The CDR3 sequence is CASSSRTGFEQFF. CDR3 DNA sequence: TGTGCCAGCAGTAGCCGGACAGGGTTTGAGCAGTTCTTC.

This rearrangement joins TRBV4-3 to TRBJ2-7; 9 positions agree with TRBD1. This CDR3 spans 15 amino acids. Trimming removed 0 bases from V and 2 bases from J; junction bases left unmatched: 2. Germline assignment: CDR1 LGHNA and CDR2 YSLEER. Written as DNA, the CDR3 is TGCGCCAGCAGCCAAGAACGGACAGGGGCCTACGAGCAGTACTTC. It codes for CASSQERTGAYEQYF.

By share of the sample, this clone is medium-sized (0.01 to 0.1%). This chain joins TRBV7-9 and TRBJ2-7; unclear D gene. Trimming shortened V by 7 bases and J by 0 bases, and 10 bases separated the two germline ends. The CDR3 is made up of 13 amino acids. Germline V gene data show CDR1 as SEHNR and CDR2 as FQNEAQ (reference sequence). The CDR3 is CASTPLNSYEQYF. CDR3 sequence (DNA): TGTGCCAGCACCCCTCTGAACTCCTACGAGCAGTACTTC.

The chain combines TRBV7-7 with TRBJ2-6; TRBD1 is a possible D gene (6 bases). The CDR3 contains 16 residues. Trimming removed 5 bases at V and 0 bases at J, with 11 bases between. Germline-derived CDR1 and CDR2 are SSHAT and FNYEAQ (reference sequence). In DNA, the CDR3 is TGTGCCAGCAGCCATCAGGACAGCTCTGGGGCCAACGTCCTGACTTTC. Translated: CASSHQDSSGANVLTF.

This chain connects TRBV5-8 to TRBJ1-1, with TRBD1 as a possible D gene (5 bases). The CDR3 is 15 amino acids. V lost 3 bases to trimming and J lost 1 base, with 13 bases between them. The germline V gene encodes CDR1 SGHTS and CDR2 YDEGEE. The CDR3 DNA sequence: TGTGCCAGCAGCTGGGGCGGCAGAACGAACACTGAAGCTTTCTTT. It yields the protein CASSWGGRTNTEAFF.

The V gene is TRBV11-2, the J gene TRBJ1-1; D gene uncertain. The CDR3 spans 15 residues. Looked up from germline, CDR1 is SGHAT and CDR2 is FQNNGV. V dropped 3 bases and J dropped 5 bases, with 16 bases sitting between them. CDR3 residues: CASSFGKGAGTEAFF. Written as DNA, the CDR3 is TGTGCCAGCAGCTTCGGAAAGGGCGCGGGGACTGAAGCTTTCTTT.

This CDR3 is CASSPGSGASNEQFF. The CDR3 DNA is TGTGCCAGCAGCCCGGGAAGCGGGGCTTCCAATGAGCAGTTCTTC. The chain combines TRBV6-5 with TRBJ2-1; TRBD2 agrees at 7 bases. Germline lookup yields CDR1 MNHEY and CDR2 SVGAGI. The V gene end was trimmed by 6 bases and the J gene end by 6 bases; junction bases not matched to a gene: 11. The CDR3 length is 15 residues.